This T cell receptor beta chain emerged from a study of T cell clonality in common variable immunodeficiency. General study findings and limits: Reportedly, TCR beta sequences from common variable immunodeficiency showed fewer deletions and N-nucleotide insertions. Compared with healthy controls, CVID subjects showed increased TCRbeta clonality, mostly in about a third.

This clone has more than one count but fewer than ten. Antigen: not known. Read data end 3 residues before the CDR3 end; the end is taken from the germline J gene. The trim removed 4 bases at V and 6 bases at J, leaving 14 bases unmatched. The CDR3 runs to 16 residues. CDR1 SGHRS and CDR2 YFSETQ come from the germline V gene. Reduced serum IgG, IgA and/or IgM plus specific antibody deficiency defined CVID. Patients and controls were mostly of Caucasian heritage. CVID subjects were neither ill nor on immunomodulatory or immunosuppressive medication at sampling. Repertoires were generated with immunoSEQ multiplex PCR, while TCRdb's copy carries only in-frame clones and drops some. This repertoire holds more than 10,000 clones, and none appear only once.

Sequenced sample: peripheral blood mononuclear cells. This receptor was taken from a human donor with common variable immunodeficiency. The V and J genes are TRBV5-1 and TRBJ2-7, with TRBD2 matching over 9 bases. The CDR3 sequence: CASSLRAGGQLSEQYF. The CDR3 DNA, read in part, is TGCGCCAGCAGCCTAAGAGCGGGGGGACAACTTAGCGAG.